This is a list of T cell receptor beta chains from one sample in a study of OX40 agonist ivuxolimab in advanced cancers. Sequencing used immunoSEQ multiplex PCR; TCRdb keeps in-frame clones, though not all of them. Counted here are approximately 45,000 clones, roughly 94% occurring once; the ten biggest clones make up about 11%. Sample: CD4+ or CD8+ T cells sorted from blood, taken in a trial of the OX40 agonist ivuxolimab. The receptors were gathered from an adult with an advanced solid tumor such as melanoma, head and neck, liver or kidney cancer. The CDR3 runs from the conserved cysteine through the conserved F or W. The D gene is left open where the match is weak. Where a row states a size, it is once, few, many or the class of an expanded clone; other rows omit it.

>TRBJ1-2|.|.|TRBV4-3
CASSRIQGVDVLGYTF
TGCGCCAGCAGCCGAATACAGGGCGTGGACGTTCTCGGCTACACCTTC
>TRBJ2-3|TRBD2|.|TRBV9
CASSDPGGAADTQYF
TGTGCCAGCAGCGACCCGGGGGGGGCGGCAGATACGCAGTATTTT
>TRBJ2-1|.|.|TRBV7-2
CASSLLVNNEQFF
TGTGCCAGCAGCTTATTGGTGAACAATGAGCAGTTCTTC
>TRBJ2-2|.|.|TRBV4-3
CASSQDRLGEPRELFF
TGCGCCAGCAGCCAAGATAGATTGGGGGAGCCAAGGGAGCTGTTTTTT
>TRBJ2-1|TRBD2|.|TRBV5-1
CASSLGRSSGSPQFF
TGCGCCAGCAGCTTGGGGCGGTCTAGCGGGAGTCCTCAGTTCTTC
>TRBJ2-7|.|once|TRBV4-3
CASSQAYKDMNYEQYF
TGCGCCAGCAGCCAAGCATATAAGGACATGAACTACGAGCAGTACTTC
>TRBJ2-7|.|.|TRBV7-3
CASSLSYVGGYEQYF
TGTGCCAGCAGCCTAAGCTATGTGGGGGGCTACGAGCAGTACTTC
>TRBJ2-3|.|.|TRBV5-1
CASSPDQTSTDTQYF
TGCGCCAGCAGCCCGGACCAGACTAGCACAGATACGCAGTATTTT
>TRBJ1-4|.|.|TRBV30
CAWSGATNEKLFF
TGTGCCTGGAGCGGGGCAACTAATGAAAAACTGTTTTTT
>TRBJ2-7|.|once|TRBV29-1
CSVVRGPYEQYF
TGCAGCGTTGTGCGCGGGCCCTACGAGCAGTACTTC
>TRBJ1-1|.|once|TRBV9
CASSVEDRTMNTEAFF
TGTGCCAGCAGCGTAGAGGACAGAACCATGAACACTGAAGCTTTCTTT
>TRBJ2-1|TRBD2|.|TRBV18
CASSPAGANYNEQFF
TGTGCCAGCTCACCAGCGGGAGCGAATTACAATGAGCAGTTCTTC
>TRBJ1-1|.|once|TRBV19
CASSIRGLNTEAFF
TGTGCCAGTAGTATCAGGGGACTGAACACTGAAGCTTTCTTT
>TRBJ2-3|TRBD1|.|TRBV7-8
CASSNSPGTGSGTDTQYF
TGTGCCAGCAGTAATAGTCCCGGGACAGGGAGTGGCACAGATACGCAGTATTTT
>TRBJ2-1|TRBD2|.|TRBV5-4
CASSGRSGTTHNEQFF
TGTGCCAGCAGCGGAAGAAGCGGGACTACCCACAATGAGCAGTTCTTC
>TRBJ2-7|TRBD1|.|TRBV19
CASSPQRDSSYEQYF
TGTGCCAGTAGTCCCCAAAGGGACAGTTCCTACGAGCAGTACTTC
>TRBJ2-1|TRBD2|once|TRBV7-3
CASSLLAGGPRVEQFF
TGTGCCAGCAGCCTTCTAGCGGGAGGGCCTAGAGTTGAGCAGTTCTTC
>TRBJ2-1|.|.|TRBV5-1
CASSFKWESGNEQFF
TGCGCCAGCAGCTTTAAGTGGGAGTCTGGCAATGAGCAGTTCTTC
>TRBJ2-1|TRBD1|.|TRBV7-8
CASSFGTGAINEQFF
TGTGCCAGCAGCTTCGGGACAGGGGCGATCAATGAGCAGTTCTTC
>TRBJ1-1|.|.|TRBV30
CAWSGQGNMNTEAFF
TGTGCCTGGAGTGGGCAGGGAAACATGAACACTGAAGCTTTCTTT
>TRBJ2-1|.|.|TRBV7-6
CASSLEDDYNEQFF
TGTGCCAGCAGCTTAGAGGACGATTACAATGAGCAGTTCTTC
>TRBJ2-1|.|.|TRBV10-2
CASSQLQGISYNEQFF
TGCGCCAGCAGCCAATTACAGGGAATCTCCTACAATGAGCAGTTCTTC